The rows below give T cell receptor beta chains drawn from one sample of a study of blood T cells in healthy people across ages. TCRdb processed the 5' RACE reads anew with MiXCR; each CDR3 protein has one entry. Of 780,000 or so distinct CDR3 sequences listed, around 25% are singletons. Another study also made use of these data, one on T cells of mothers and their children.

The material sequenced was blood. The source of these receptors is a boy aged 5-17 years in good health. Each CDR3 is given with its conserved first and last residue. A D gene is named only where the DNA matches it firmly. Not all rows give a size; the values are once, few, many and, for expanded clones, a class.

>TRBJ2-5|17|few|NA|TRBV29-1
TGCAGCGTTGAATGGCGGGCCCCGGAGAATAACCAAGAGACCCAGTACTTC
CSVEWRAPENNQETQYF
>TRBJ2-5|14|NA|NA|TRBV29-1
TGCAGCGTTGAAGCTCCGGCAGGACAAGAGACCCAGTACTTC
CSVEAPAGQETQYF
>TRBJ1-1|15|NA|NA|TRBV4-1
TGCGCCAGCAGCCAAAATGGGGTCATAAACACTGAAGCTTTCTTT
CASSQNGVINTEAFF
>TRBJ2-2|15|NA|NA|TRBV29-1
TGCAGCGTTGAGGAGAGGGGATCCAACACCGGGGAGCTGTTTTTT
CSVEERGSNTGELFF
>TRBJ2-1|16|few|TRBD2|TRBV28
TGTGCCAGCAGTCACGGACTAGCGGGAGGGCCTGGTGAGCAGTTCTTC
CASSHGLAGGPGEQFF
>TRBJ2-1|19|NA|NA|TRBV28
TGTGCCAACAGTTTAGGGGCGGTTGCAGGAGGGCCCTCGTGGAATGAGCAGTTCTTC
CANSLGAVAGGPSWNEQFF
>TRBJ2-5|10|many|NA|TRBV29-1
TGCAGCGCCCGGTGGGAGACCCAGTACTTC
CSARWETQYF
>TRBJ1-1|16|NA|TRBD1|TRBV12-3/TRBV12-4
TGTGCCAGCAGTTTACCGAGGACAGGGCCGAACACTGAAGCTTTCTTT
CASSLPRTGPNTEAFF
>TRBJ1-1|14|NA|NA|TRBV4-3
TGCGCCAGCAGCCAAGATGCGGGCGGCACTGAAGCTTTCTTT
CASSQDAGGTEAFF
>TRBJ1-2|13|NA|NA|TRBV28
TGTGCCAGCAGTTTGCCCGGGACATTAGGCTACACCTTC
CASSLPGTLGYTF
>TRBJ1-5|15|NA|NA|TRBV6-5
TGTGCCAGCAGGGAGTTTAGTCAGGTCAATCAGCCCCAGCATTTT
CASREFSQVNQPQHF
>TRBJ2-5|15|NA|NA|TRBV28
TGTGCCAGCAGTTTATCTGGGACCCCACAAGAGACCCAGTACTTC
CASSLSGTPQETQYF
>TRBJ2-7|13|few|TRBD1|TRBV19
TGTGCCAGCGGGACAGATGAAACCTACGAGCAGTACTTC
CASGTDETYEQYF
>TRBJ2-7|13|NA|NA|TRBV3-1
TGTGCCAGCAGCCAAGACATTAACTACGAGCAGTACTTC
CASSQDINYEQYF
>TRBJ2-7|16|few|TRBD1|TRBV28
TGTGCCAGCAGTTTATCATGGGACAGGGTTTCCTACGAGCAGTACTTC
CASSLSWDRVSYEQYF
>TRBJ1-4|12|NA|NA|TRBV6-5
TGTGCCAGCAGTTCTCTGAATGAAAAACTGTTTTTT
CASSSLNEKLFF
>TRBJ1-3|14|NA|NA|TRBV7-2
TGTGCCAGCGGGCTGGGACCTCCTGGAAACACCATATATTTT
CASGLGPPGNTIYF
>TRBJ2-7|14|NA|NA|TRBV4-1
TGCGCCAGCAGTCAAATGACTAGCTCCTACGAGCAGTACTTC
CASSQMTSSYEQYF
>TRBJ2-5|11|many|NA|TRBV28
TGTGCCAGCAGTTATAGCGCGTACCAGTACTTC
CASSYSAYQYF
>TRBJ1-6|15|NA|NA|TRBV28
TGTGCCAGCAGTTTAATCAGGGACATGGGTTCACCCCTCCACTTT
CASSLIRDMGSPLHF
>TRBJ2-2|14|once|NA|TRBV5-1
TGCGCCAGCAGCTTGAGAGGGAGTGGCGGGGAGCTGTTTTTT
CASSLRGSGGELFF
>TRBJ1-1|15|few|NA|TRBV14
TGTGCCAGCAGCCACCCACAGAAGGCGAACACTGAAGCTTTCTTT
CASSHPQKANTEAFF
>TRBJ2-5|12|few|NA|TRBV3-1
TGTGCCAGCAGCCAAGAAGGAGGATTGGGGTACTTC
CASSQEGGLGYF
>TRBJ2-5|14|NA|TRBD2|TRBV6-1
TGTGCCAGCAGTGTTGATGTAGCGGGAGGCCCCCAGTACTTC
CASSVDVAGGPQYF
>TRBJ1-4|16|few|TRBD1|TRBV28
TGTGCCAGCATTTATACAGGGGGCCCGGCTAATGAAAAACTGTTTTTT
CASIYTGGPANEKLFF
>TRBJ2-1|16|NA|TRBD1|TRBV4-3
TGCGCCAGCAGCCCAGCCCGGGACAGGGTGTACAATGAGCAGTTCTTC
CASSPARDRVYNEQFF
>TRBJ2-1|14|NA|TRBD2|TRBV9
TGTGCCAGCAGCGGGAGCGGGAGGGGTAATGAGCAGTTCTTC
CASSGSGRGNEQFF
>TRBJ1-5|11|NA|NA|TRBV28
TGTGCCAGCAGCACTGCCCAGCCCCAGCATTTT
CASSTAQPQHF
>TRBJ2-2|17|NA|NA|TRBV7-2
TGTGCCAGCAGCTTAGATTATCGGACGGTGAACACCGGGGAGCTGTTTTTT
CASSLDYRTVNTGELFF
>TRBJ2-4|17|NA|NA|TRBV12-3/TRBV12-4
TGTGCCAGCAGTTCTAGGACGGAATCCCTAGCCAAAAACATTCAGTACTTC
CASSSRTESLAKNIQYF
>TRBJ2-1|14|NA|TRBD2|TRBV10-3
TGTGCCACCAACCGGGAGGGCCCCTACAGTGAGCAGTTCTTC
CATNREGPYSEQFF
>TRBJ2-1|16|NA|NA|TRBV4-2
TGTGCCAGCAGCCAAGATGGGACCACCCCAGGGGATGAGCAGTTCTTC
CASSQDGTTPGDEQFF
>TRBJ2-7|12|few|NA|TRBV29-1
TGCAGCGTTGGAGGGAATCGCAACGAGCAGTACTTC
CSVGGNRNEQYF
>TRBJ2-1|16|NA|NA|TRBV21-1
TGTGCCAGCAGCACGAGAGGACTAGCGGACTACAATGAGCAGTTCTTC
CASSTRGLADYNEQFF
>TRBJ2-1|12|NA|NA|TRBV5-5
TGTGCCAGCAGCTGGGACCCCAATGAGCAGTTCTTC
CASSWDPNEQFF
>TRBJ2-1|15|NA|NA|TRBV5-1
TGCGCCAGCTGCACCAACTGGGGCCCCTACAATGAGCAGTTCTTC
CASCTNWGPYNEQFF
>TRBJ1-2|15|few|NA|TRBV4-3
TGCGCCAGCAGCCAAGTCCTCGATCCTAACTATGGCTACACCTTC
CASSQVLDPNYGYTF
>TRBJ2-1|16|few|TRBD1|TRBV11-3
TGTGCCAGCAGCTTAGTCGGGACAGGGTCCTGCAATGAGCAGTTCTTC
CASSLVGTGSCNEQFF
>TRBJ2-1|13|NA|NA|TRBV18
TGTGCCAGCTCACCAGGCAGGGGCAATGAGCAGTTCTTC
CASSPGRGNEQFF
>TRBJ2-5|18|few|NA|TRBV5-1
TGCGCCAGCAGCTTGGGGTCTCCGGCCAGGGAAAACCAAGAGACCCAGTACTTC
CASSLGSPARENQETQYF
>TRBJ2-7|14|few|TRBD2|TRBV25-1
TGTGCCAGCAGTGATTCCGGGACTAGTTACGAGCAGTACTTC
CASSDSGTSYEQYF
>TRBJ1-1|15|NA|TRBD1|TRBV18
TGTGCCAGCTCAGAACAGGGGTTTGCGGACACTGAAGCTTTCTTT
CASSEQGFADTEAFF